A selection of T cell receptor beta chains follows, all from one sample in a study of blood T cell repertoires in COVID-19. TCRdb's copy holds only in-frame clones and misses some; the assay was immunoSEQ multiplex PCR. The table records about 70,000 clones, around 76% of them present only once. What was sequenced was peripheral blood. The receptors were sampled from a woman of 80 years or more with active or convalescent COVID-19. Each CDR3 is given with its conserved first and last residue. D genes are given only for firm matches. Clone size appears in some rows only: once, few, many, or a class for an expanded clone.

d_gene	v_gene	abundance	j_gene	CDR3aa	CDR3nt
-	TRBV4-1	few	TRBJ1-2	CPPSHDSRENYGYTF	TGCCCCCCCAGCCACGACTCCCGGGAGAACTATGGCTACACCTTC
-	TRBV7-2	-	TRBJ1-1	CASSSPLNTEAFF	TGTGCCAGCAGCTCCCCTTTGAACACTGAAGCTTTCTTT
TRBD1	TRBV4-3	-	TRBJ1-2	CASSQGTGALNYGYTF	TGCGCCAGCAGCCAAGGGACAGGGGCCTTAAACTATGGCTACACCTTC
-	TRBV7-3	once	TRBJ1-1	CASSLTANTEAFF	TGTGCCAGCAGCTTAACAGCGAACACTGAAGCTTTCTTT
TRBD2	TRBV6-2/TRBV6-3	many	TRBJ2-1	CASSYSPTSGLYNEQFF	TGTGCCAGCAGTTACTCGCCGACTAGCGGACTCTACAATGAGCAGTTCTTC
-	TRBV5-4	-	TRBJ2-7	CASSPGAPSPGDEQYF	TGTGCCAGCAGCCCAGGGGCCCCCTCCCCCGGGGACGAGCAGTACTTC
-	TRBV6-1	-	TRBJ1-2	CASSELGQVAYGYTF	TGTGCCAGCAGTGAATTGGGACAAGTGGCTTATGGCTACACCTTC
-	TRBV5-1	-	TRBJ2-1	CASSLVSGGTGNEQFF	TGCGCCAGCAGCTTGGTTTCAGGGGGGACCGGCAATGAGCAGTTCTTC
-	TRBV24-1	-	TRBJ1-5	CATSEGAQPQHF	TGTGCCACCAGTGAGGGGGCTCAGCCCCAGCATTTT
-	TRBV18	few	TRBJ1-5	CASSPTDQPQHF	TGTGCCAGCTCACCAACGGATCAGCCCCAGCATTTT
TRBD1	TRBV5-1	-	TRBJ2-4	CASSPTGVWNIQYF	TGCGCCAGCAGCCCAACAGGGGTCTGGAACATTCAGTACTTC
-	TRBV20-1	-	TRBJ2-7	CSARDAYEQYF	TGCAGTGCTAGAGACGCCTACGAGCAGTACTTC
-	TRBV14	-	TRBJ2-3	CASSPPAASRSSTDTQYF	TGTGCCAGCAGCCCCCCGGCGGCTAGCCGATCTAGCACAGATACGCAGTATTTT
-	TRBV15	-	TRBJ2-7	CATSRTAAGIGGEQYF	TGTGCCACCAGCAGAACCGCGGCAGGGATCGGGGGCGAGCAGTACTTC
TRBD1	TRBV6-2/TRBV6-3	-	TRBJ1-5	CASSPLTQGRNQPQHF	TGTGCCAGCAGTCCACTGACACAGGGGCGCAATCAGCCCCAGCATTTT
TRBD2	TRBV2	once	TRBJ2-5	CASIGTSGGDPGTQYF	TGTGCCAGCATCGGGACTAGCGGGGGGGATCCCGGGACCCAGTACTTC
-	TRBV10-1	few	TRBJ1-3	CASGFSGNTIYF	TGCGCCAGCGGCTTCTCTGGAAACACCATATATTTT
TRBD1	TRBV7-9	-	TRBJ2-1	CASSLMGQGSYNEQFF	TGTGCCAGCAGCTTGATGGGACAGGGGTCCTACAATGAGCAGTTCTTC
TRBD1	TRBV20-1	-	TRBJ1-2	CSASRDRSLYGYTF	TGCAGTGCTAGTCGGGACAGGAGCCTCTATGGCTACACCTTC
-	TRBV9	-	TRBJ1-4	CASSVTGGFEKLFF	TGTGCCAGCAGCGTAACCGGAGGATTTGAAAAACTGTTTTTT
TRBD1	TRBV9	-	TRBJ1-6	CASSVLGDRGNSPLHF	TGTGCCAGCAGCGTATTGGGGGACAGGGGTAATTCACCCCTCCACTTT
-	TRBV5-5	-	TRBJ2-3	CASSLQGTDTQYF	TGTGCCAGCAGCTTACAGGGAACAGATACGCAGTATTTT
TRBD1	TRBV7-9	-	TRBJ2-7	CASSPGQHYEQYF	TGTGCCAGCAGCCCGGGACAGCACTACGAGCAGTACTTC
TRBD1	TRBV6-5	-	TRBJ1-2	CASRPTLGGFGYTF	TGTGCCAGCAGGCCCACCCTAGGGGGCTTCGGCTACACCTTC
TRBD1	TRBV2	-	TRBJ1-6	CASSTQDRLPLHF	TGTGCCAGCAGTACCCAGGACAGGCTACCCCTCCACTTT
TRBD2	TRBV7-2	-	TRBJ2-1	CASSSSGAYNEQFF	TGTGCCAGCAGCTCTAGCGGGGCCTACAATGAGCAGTTCTTC
TRBD2	TRBV7-2	-	TRBJ2-5	CASSLMLAGGRETQYF	TGTGCCAGCAGCTTAATGCTAGCGGGGGGGCGGGAGACCCAGTACTTC
-	TRBV2	-	TRBJ2-5	CASKMSETQYF	TGTGCCAGCAAAATGAGCGAGACCCAGTACTTC